The entry below gives a single TCR beta chain sequence along with its context. This clonotype was detected only a few times. The target of this receptor is not known. Per-base qualities were not stored, and no clone one base away is much larger. Sequencing was performed on an Illumina NovaSeq 6000. TCRalpha and TCRbeta cDNA libraries were built by 5'RACE with constant-segment primers, adding sample barcodes and unique molecular identifiers. Trizol reagent was used to extract RNA from every sample. Libraries were amplified in two PCR steps, with a second sample barcode and Illumina TruSeq adapters added in the second step. Sequencing of the libraries was done on an Illumina NovaSeq, producing 2 x 150 bp paired-end reads. The study's own analysis went as follows. With migec v1.2.7, reads were demultiplexed and then collapsed into UMI-guided consensus sequences. Using mixcr v2.1.11, the UMI consensuses were aligned to TRA and TRB V and J templates and assembled into clonotypes. A clonotype was counted as expanded or contracted only when both edgeR and NoisET called the clonotype significant, with the noise models trained on biological replicates. edgeR calls used a false discovery rate-adjusted p below 0.01 and a log2 fold-change threshold of 1. As an exploratory analysis of dynamics, max-normalized trajectories of the 1000 most abundant clonotypes were examined with PCA combined with hierarchical clustering. Each responding clone was given a CD4 or CD8 phenotype based on the CD4+ and CD8+ repertoires, which had been sequenced separately. The public reads were run again by TCRdb, first through fastp at Q25 and then through MiXCR, and only productive beta chains were kept. Duplicate CDR3 protein sequences are folded into a single record with the most common DNA and genes. TCRdb's processing, not the study's, gives the V and J calls here. The sample table lists approximately 180,000 distinct CDR3 sequences, 16% of them with a count of one. The leading ten clones occupy approximately 2.2% of the sample.

Ficoll-Paque density gradient centrifugation was used to isolate PBMCs. This sample was taken from a study of T-cell memory formation after mild COVID-19 (TCRdb year 2021). About the full investigation: TCR sequence clusters from the two donors were found to be largely donor specific. T-cell clones expanding and contracting after mild COVID-19 in a couple of donors were tracked by longitudinal TCRalpha and TCRbeta repertoire sequencing. The cohort was made up of two young adult volunteers, one female and one male, who were previously healthy. Findings and caveats that apply to the study as a whole: Only a couple of mild cases were covered in the study, and larger cohorts including severe cases with pre-infection samples were considered necessary. Contracting CD4+ clones turned up mainly in the CM and EM memory subsets, whereas EMRA was where CD8+ clones were enriched. SARS-CoV-2 specificity was not confirmed for the second-wave clones peaking on day 37. Balanced CD4/CD8 phenotypes were observed for clones contracting from day 15 to 85, whereas a bias towards CD4+ was observed for a second wave of clones expanding from day 15 to 37. Some responding clones were detected in pre-infection memory, which suggested that pre-existing cross-reactive memory T cells had joined the SARS-CoV-2 response.

There are 14 amino acids in the CDR3, from cysteine to phenylalanine inclusive. Only CDR3 DNA remains: 42 bases, in frame from the first base. The junction shows trimming of 1 base on V and 4 bases on J, plus 8 bases between the germline ends. CDR1 and CDR2 (MNHEY, SVGEGT) derive from the germline V gene. The sequenced material came from PBMCs or a T cell subset sorted from them (not recorded which). This receptor chain uses TRBV6-2 or TRBV6-3 and TRBJ1-5; there is no confident call for the D gene. This sequence originates from an adult woman who had mild COVID-19 (a few samples of this study predate the infection). The sample titles of this study are shuffled in the database, so cell type and time point are left out; the donor was told from shared clones. The nucleotide sequence is given as TGTGCCAGCAGTTACTTGTCGGGGAATCAGCCCCAGCATTTT. Its translation reads: CASSYLSGNQPQHF.